This TCR beta chain was profiled in a study of blood T cell repertoires in COVID-19 (dated by TCRdb to the early 2020s). About the investigation overall: The collaborator samples originated in the United States, Italy and Spain and spanned the acute and convalescent phases of COVID-19. The prospective study material was composed of cDNA or gDNA derived from T cells, B-cell-depleted T cells, or PBMCs. Deeply sampled blood TCRbeta repertoires from subjects exposed to, actively infected with, or recovered from COVID-19 were included in the dataset. The repertoires were made available in a free public database intended to serve as a resource for research on the immune response to SARS-CoV-2. The samples were drawn from two sources: the first 160 participants of the ongoing ImmuneRACE study, and about 1,300 subjects contributed by 6 global collaborators. Sample metadata almost always included a de-identified subject ID, COVID-19 status, age in years and sex. Where available, HLA class I and class II types were taken from metadata supplied by the sample provider and were not determined by assay-based typing.

The immunoSEQ Assay, a bias-controlled multiplex PCR, was used to amplify TCRbeta CDR3 regions from genomic DNA. As for the original processing: The number of nucleated cells in each sample was estimated by amplification of reference gene primers within the assay. Sequence reads were collapsed and filtered to measure the absolute abundance of every unique TCRbeta CDR3 rearrangement. For each sample, productive Simpson clonality was calculated as the square root of Simpson's diversity index over productive rearrangements. Imported from immuneACCESS, the table was reduced by TCRdb to in-frame sequences with V and J called. These copies leave out some clones; in studies compared against another copy, an unresolved V gene accounts for under half, and the cause of the remainder is not known. That table furnishes V, J and clone size, whereas the DNA furnished D and trimming. The sample profile shows about 150,000 clones; 88% of them were found once. The ten most abundant clones make up 2.4% of the sample.

V has 11 bases trimmed and J has 6 bases trimmed; junction bases matching no gene number 10. The CDR3 goes from the cysteine to the phenylalanine over 14 residues. Only the CDR3 DNA is retained, 42 bases long and in frame from the first base. CDR1 and CDR2 (MNHEY, SVGAGI) derive from the germline V gene. In regard to this clone: Its cognate antigen has yet to be identified. No much larger clonotype is one base removed from it; base qualities were not supplied.

Each collaborating institution followed its own protocols to collect whole blood in K2EDTA tubes. Collaborator samples were shipped for TCRbeta analysis as frozen whole blood, isolated PBMCs, or DNA extracted from either sample type. Points the paper makes about the study in general: How much clinical and demographic metadata was included differed by source and by participant, and the metadata was provided uncurated.

The sequence links TRBV6-5 to TRBJ2-3; TRBD2 matches 11 bases in the middle. The sample consisted of peripheral blood. The sequence derives from a woman in her seventies with acute or convalescent COVID-19. The sequence in DNA is TGTGCCTCCCTTAGCGGGGGGGTCCCGGATACGCAGTATTTT. It specifies CASLSGGVPDTQYF.